The 21 T cell receptor beta chains reported below all come from one sample, sequenced in a study of identical twins. TCRdb re-called the 5' RACE reads through MiXCR, storing one row per CDR3 protein. The sample yields fewer than 900,000 distinct CDR3 sequences, about 18% seen once. A further study also used this sample, focusing on T cells expressing NK-cell markers.

Sequences were obtained from PBMCs. Receptor source: a woman under 30 in good health.

This clonotype was counted at least ten times. The V gene is TRBV10-3, the J gene TRBJ2-1; D assignment may be TRBD1 or TRBD2 (5 bases each). The V end lost 7 bases, the J end lost 9 bases, and 16 bases lay between the germline ends. Germline V CDR1 and CDR2: ENHRY, SYGVKD. This CDR3 region has 13 residues. CDR3 sequence: CAIKVNQGREQFF. CDR3 in DNA: TGTGCCATCAAGGTCAACCAGGGACGTGAGCAGTTCTTC.

The chain links TRBV24-1 to TRBJ2-3; 12 bases are a match to TRBD2. The CDR3 runs 17 residues. Germline V gene data show CDR1 as KGHDR and CDR2 as SFDVKD. J was trimmed by 0 bases and V by 3 bases; bases with no gene match: 3. The CDR3 nucleotides read TGTGCCACCAGTGATAGCGGACTAGCGGGGAGCACAGATACGCAGTATTTT. This sequence encodes CATSDSGLAGSTDTQYF.

This CDR3 reads CASSLGGSTYNEQFF. The CDR3 DNA sequence: TGCGCCAGCAGCTTGGGCGGGAGCACCTACAATGAGCAGTTCTTC. This sequence joins TRBV5-1 and TRBJ2-1; 7 bases align to TRBD2. This CDR3 has 15 residues. V trimming: 0 bases; J trimming: 2 bases; junction bases outside the gene matches: 2. Germline loops: CDR1 SGHRS, CDR2 YFSETQ.

The V gene is TRBV2, the J gene TRBJ2-1; 14 bases map to TRBD2. J lost 9 bases, V lost 8 bases, and 6 bases had no gene match. This CDR3 is 14 amino acids long. The V gene's germline CDR1 is SNHLY and CDR2 FYNNEI. The CDR3 here is CASFGTSGGLEQFF. CDR3 nucleotide sequence: TGTGCCAGCTTCGGGACTAGCGGGGGCCTTGAGCAGTTCTTC.

The rearrangement joins TRBV4-3 to TRBJ2-1; weak D call: TRBD2 (6 bases). The CDR3 length is 17 residues. V lost 4 bases to trimming and J lost 0 bases, with 16 bases between them. Germline CDR1 LGHNA, CDR2 YSLEER. The CDR3 nucleotides are TGCGCCAGCAGCCCCGGGGCGGGACGGAGCTCCTACAATGAGCAGTTCTTC. Translating gives CASSPGAGRSSYNEQFF.

V gene TRBV7-2 combines with J gene TRBJ2-7; TRBD2 aligns across 10 bases. From germline, CDR1 is SGHTA and CDR2 FQGNSA. There are 15 residues in the CDR3. The J segment lost 7 bases and the V segment lost 5 bases, leaving 11 bases of the junction unmatched. Written as DNA, the CDR3 is TGTGCCAGCAGCCTCCCGGGACTAGCGATTGGGGAGCAGTACTTC. It encodes CASSLPGLAIGEQYF.

The CDR3 DNA sequence: TGTGCCAGCAGTTCGCGACAGGGGCGAATGGGGACTGAAGCTTTCTTT. It specifies CASSSRQGRMGTEAFF. This sequence joins TRBV12-3 or TRBV12-4 and TRBJ1-1; TRBD1 agrees at 8 bases. V shed 4 bases, J shed 5 bases, and the junction held 12 bases outside the gene matches. There are 16 residues in the CDR3.

This clonotype was detected only a few times. The chain couples TRBV5-1 to TRBJ1-1, with TRBD1 as a possible D gene (6 bases). Trimming cost V 2 bases and J 2 bases, with 13 bases left between them. The CDR3 consists of 15 residues. CDR1 and CDR2 (germline): SGHRS, YFSETQ. This CDR3 reads CASSFDGTQNTEAFF. CDR3 nucleotide sequence: TGCGCCAGCAGCTTCGACGGGACACAAAACACTGAAGCTTTCTTT. The entire variable domain, with the rest obtained from reference TRBV5-1 and TRBJ1-1, is as follows: KAGVTQTPRYLIKTRGQQVTLSCSPISGHRSVSWYQQTPGQGLQFLFEYFSETQRNKGNFPGRFSGRQFSNSRSEMNVSTLELGDSALYLCASSFDGTQNTEAFFGQGTRLTVV.

This sequence joins TRBV7-2 and TRBJ2-1, with D uncertain. CDR3 length: 13 amino acids. The germline gives CDR1 SGHTA, CDR2 FQGNSA. V was clipped by 4 bases and J by 13 bases, with 17 bases between them. The CDR3 loop is CASSSNTAAGQFF. CDR3 sequence (DNA): TGTGCCAGCAGCTCAAATACGGCAGCAGGCCAGTTCTTC. The complete variable domain, with remaining parts taken from reference TRBV7-2 and TRBJ2-1, reads GAGVSQSPSNKVTEKGKDVELRCDPISGHTALYWYRQSLGQGLEFLIYFQGNSAPDKSGLPSDRFSAERTGGSVSTLTIQRTQQEDSAVYLCASSSNTAAGQFFGPGTRLTVL.

This clonotype was counted between two and nine times. This rearrangement joins TRBV5-1 to TRBJ2-1, with D uncertain. Trimming shortened V by 4 bases and J by 0 bases, and 8 bases separated the two germline ends. Germline-derived CDR1 and CDR2 are SGHRS and YFSETQ. CDR3 length equals 14 residues. CDR3 sequence (DNA): TGCGCCAGCAGCCCACCGCCCTCCTACAATGAGCAGTTCTTC. The encoded protein is CASSPPPSYNEQFF.

This clonotype appeared a few times. The V call is TRBV10-2, the J call TRBJ2-7; D uncertain. The V end was cut by 2 bases, the J end by 7 bases, with 9 bases between. This CDR3 has 12 amino acids. From germline, CDR1 is WSHSY and CDR2 SAAADI. DNA for the CDR3: TGCGCCAGCAGTGAGGCCGGTAGGGAGCAGTACTTC. The encoded protein is CASSEAGREQYF.

The V and J genes are TRBV7-9 and TRBJ2-7; TRBD2 agrees at 7 bases. The germline V gene has CDR1 SEHNR and CDR2 FQNEAQ (reference sequence). The J segment lost 3 bases and the V segment lost 4 bases, leaving 12 bases of the junction unmatched. This CDR3 is built from 16 residues. In DNA form, the CDR3 reads TGTGCCAGCAGCTCTCCCAGGGCTAGCGGACTCTACGAGCAGTACTTC. Protein sequence: CASSSPRASGLYEQYF.

J is TRBJ2-7 and V is TRBV6-2 or TRBV6-3; TRBD2 matches at 11 bases. Germline V lookup: CDR1 MNHEY, CDR2 SVGEGT. There are 14 residues in the CDR3. V was clipped by 8 bases and J by 6 bases; unmatched bases: 9. This CDR3 reads CASDVTSGTSEQYF. The CDR3, as DNA: TGTGCCAGCGACGTGACTAGCGGGACCTCCGAGCAGTACTTC.

The chain uses TRBV9 and TRBJ2-1, with 9 bases fitting TRBD1. The CDR3 loop spans 14 amino acids. The germline CDR1 and CDR2 sequences are SGDLS and YYNGEE. V shed 6 bases, J shed 4 bases, and the junction held 5 bases outside the gene matches. CDR3: CASTPGQGYNEQFF. The CDR3 bases are TGTGCCAGCACCCCGGGACAGGGATACAATGAGCAGTTCTTC. The full variable domain, with the rest looked up from reference TRBV9 and TRBJ2-1, is DSGVTQTPKHLITATGQRVTLRCSPRSGDLSVYWYQQSLDQGLQFLIQYYNGEERAKGNILERFSAQQFPDLHSELNLSSLELGDSALYFCASTPGQGYNEQFFGPGTRLTVL.

This clonotype occurred a few times. The V call is TRBV5-5, the J call TRBJ2-3, with 8 bases that match TRBD2. Per germline, CDR1 SGHKS and CDR2 YYEKEE (reference sequence). This CDR3 region has 14 residues. After removal of 3 bases from V and 3 bases from J, the junction contained 3 bases not matched to a gene. The CDR3: CASSWKRETDTQYF. CDR3 nucleotides: TGTGCCAGCAGCTGGAAGCGGGAGACAGATACGCAGTATTTT.

This clonotype was seen a handful of times. The chain uses TRBV5-1 and TRBJ2-2, with D perhaps matching TRBD1 (8 bases). The germline V and J ends were trimmed by 2 bases and 6 bases, with 17 bases remaining between them. Germline CDR1 reads SGHRS; CDR2 reads YFSETQ. The length of the CDR3 is 16 residues. For the CDR3, the DNA is TGCGCCAGCAGCTTCGGGGGGACAGGTTTCTCCGGGGAGCTGTTTTTT. Encoded protein: CASSFGGTGFSGELFF.

The V and J genes are TRBV11-2 and TRBJ2-7; D tentatively fits TRBD1 or TRBD2 (5 bases each). CDR1 and CDR2 (germline): SGHAT, FQNNGV. Trimming stripped 5 bases from V and 0 bases from J, with 20 bases between. This CDR3 spans 17 amino acids. The CDR3 reads CASSPGIGAAVSYEQYF. CDR3 nucleotides: TGTGCCAGCAGCCCGGGGATTGGGGCGGCTGTCTCCTACGAGCAGTACTTC. Full variable domain (missing parts from reference TRBV11-2 and TRBJ2-7): EAGVAQSPRYKIIEKRQSVAFWCNPISGHATLYWYQQILGQGPKLLIQFQNNGVVDDSQLPKDRFSAERLKGVDSTLKIQPAKLEDSAVYLCASSPGIGAAVSYEQYFGPGTRLTVT.

This sequence joins TRBV24-1 and TRBJ2-3, with D possibly matching TRBD2 (5 bases). The CDR3 totals 15 residues. V was pared by 7 bases and J by 1 base, with 14 bases between. The germline CDR1 and CDR2 sequences are KGHDR and SFDVKD. In DNA, the CDR3 is TGTGCCACCAGCCCGCGTGGTAGCGGCACAGATACGCAGTATTTT. Encoded protein: CATSPRGSGTDTQYF.

The gene calls are TRBV20-1 and TRBJ2-6, with D unclear. V was trimmed by 6 bases and J by 11 bases, leaving 14 bases between them. The CDR3 runs to 12 residues. From germline, CDR1 is DFQATT and CDR2 SNEGSKA (reference sequence). The CDR3 DNA sequence: TGCAGTGCCGTAACGGGCGCCGACGTCCTGACTTTC. Translating it yields CSAVTGADVLTF.

This chain connects TRBV20-1 to TRBJ2-5, with 7 bases lining up with TRBD2. V lost 6 bases, J lost 5 bases, and 9 bases stayed unmatched. CDR3 length equals 13 residues. Germline CDR1 and CDR2: DFQATT and SNEGSKA (reference sequence). CDR3 sequence: CSAPGRGSETQYF. The CDR3 region has the DNA TGCAGTGCACCGGGGAGGGGATCGGAGACCCAGTACTTC.

The V gene is TRBV7-9, the J gene TRBJ2-3, with TRBD2 identical over 8 bases. The CDR3 has 15 amino acids. The V gene end was trimmed by 5 bases and the J gene end by 2 bases; junction bases not matched to a gene: 6. Germline assignment: CDR1 SEHNR and CDR2 FQNEAQ (reference sequence). DNA of the CDR3: TGTGCCAGCAGCGTCGGCGGGGGGTTCACAGATACGCAGTATTTT. It is translated as CASSVGGGFTDTQYF. The complete variable domain, with remaining parts taken from reference TRBV7-9 and TRBJ2-3, reads DTGVSQNPRHKITKRGQNVTFRCDPISEHNRLYWYRQTLGQGPEFLTYFQNEAQLEKSRLLSDRFSAERPKGSFSTLEIQRTEQGDSAMYLCASSVGGGFTDTQYFGPGTRLTVL.